The T cell receptor beta chain described here comes from a study of blood T cell repertoires in COVID-19. Study summary: Acute-phase and convalescent COVID-19 samples originated in the United States, Italy and Spain. Sample material is recorded as cDNA or gDNA derived from T cells, B-cell-depleted T cells, or PBMCs.

The V end lost 3 bases, the J end lost 6 bases, and 12 bases lay between the germline ends. CDR1 LNHDA and CDR2 SQIVND come from the germline V gene (reference sequence). The CDR3 runs 13 residues. In the source study's methods: From reference gene primer amplification, estimates of nucleated cell counts were derived. Profiled with immunoSEQ multiplex PCR; TCRdb holds only in-frame clones, not every one. That table furnishes V, J and clone size, whereas the DNA furnished D and trimming. The sample includes approximately 300,000 clones, roughly 91% of them seen just once. The sample taken for sequencing was peripheral blood. This sequence was found in a man aged 25 to 40 with acute or convalescent COVID-19. This chain connects TRBV19 to TRBJ2-7; weak D call: TRBD2 (5 bases). The CDR3 nucleotides are TGTGCCAGTAGTATCTCGGGGTTCGGCGAGCAGTACTTC. Translation: CASSISGFGEQYF.